The 25 T cell receptor beta chains listed next were all sequenced from one sample in a study of blood T cells in healthy people across ages. A sample-barcoded 5' primer and a J-beta primer mix were used in a second PCR of roughly 7 to 11 cycles. TCRdb fed the 5' RACE reads into MiXCR, producing one record per CDR3 protein. This sample has 1.5 million to 2 million distinct CDR3 sequences, with about 30% found just once. Sample: blood. These receptor sequences come from a woman aged 30 to 39 in good health.

The genes are TRBV5-1 and TRBJ2-6; no clear D. Looked up from germline, CDR1 is SGHRS and CDR2 is YFSETQ. Trimming removed 1 base from V and 2 bases from J, with 13 bases in between. The CDR3 is 17 residues long. CDR3 bases: TGCGCCAGCAGCTTGCCTGATACGGCGGCTGGGGCCAACGTCCTGACTTTC. Translation: CASSLPDTAAGANVLTF.

The chain has TRBV3-1 and TRBJ2-7; 11 bases map to TRBD2. With the DNA end fitting TRBJ2-5 better, the J assignment may be wrong. The CDR3 runs 14 residues. CDR1 is LGHDT and CDR2 is YNNKEL in the germline V gene (reference sequence). The CDR3 loop is CASETSGIGETQYF. CDR3 DNA: TGTGCCAGCGAGACTAGCGGGATTGGGGAGACCCAGTACTTC.

CDR3 DNA sequence: TGTGCCAGCAGCCAGTGGATCGGTAGACTCGCAGATACGCAGTATTTT. It codes for CASSQWIGRLADTQYF. V and J are TRBV14 and TRBJ2-3, with D unclear. The CDR3 is 16 amino acids. Germline CDR1 and CDR2: SGHDN and FVKESK. Trimming removed 3 bases from V and 4 bases from J, with 17 bases in between.

The rearrangement links TRBV6-2 or TRBV6-3 to TRBJ2-7, with D possibly TRBD1 on 5 matching bases. Germline lookup yields CDR1 MNHEY and CDR2 SVGEGT. CDR3 size: 14 residues. Trimming removed 8 bases at V and 5 bases at J, with 19 bases between. Here the CDR3 DNA reads TGTGCCAGCCGAGGAGTGGCAGGGTACCACGAGCAGTACTTC. Translated, it gives CASRGVAGYHEQYF.

The rearrangement links TRBV2 to TRBJ2-3; a weak D match, TRBD1 (5 bases). This CDR3 is built from 14 residues. Trimming took off 4 bases at V and 4 bases at J, with 12 bases between the two ends. The germline gives CDR1 SNHLY, CDR2 FYNNEI. The CDR3 DNA reads as TGTGCCAGCAGTGTCGGCAGGGCGGCAGATACGCAGTATTTT. Its protein product is CASSVGRAADTQYF.

This clonotype was recorded a few times. This rearrangement joins TRBV5-1 to TRBJ2-7; D might be TRBD2 (6 bases). The J call may be faulty, since TRBJ2-5 better matches the DNA end. CDR3 size: 13 residues. CDR1 is SGHRS and CDR2 is YFSETQ in the germline V gene. The DNA of the CDR3 is TGCGCCAGCAACACCGGGGGTGGGGAGACCCAGTACTTC. Amino acid sequence: CASNTGGGETQYF.

This clonotype was counted ten times or more. V is TRBV7-6 and J is TRBJ2-5; D perhaps matches TRBD2 (5 bases). The CDR3 runs to 13 residues. The germline gives CDR1 SGHVS, CDR2 FNYEAQ. V lost 4 bases, J lost 4 bases, and 10 bases lay in between. As DNA, the CDR3 is TGTGCCAGCAGCTATACTAGTTTAGAGACCCAGTACTTC. Its translation: CASSYTSLETQYF.

The chain links TRBV27 to TRBJ2-7; D not resolved. The V gene lost 0 bases and the J gene lost 0 bases, with 18 bases spanning the gap. The CDR3 totals 18 residues. The germline CDR1 and CDR2 sequences are MNHEY and SMNVEV (reference sequence). Here the CDR3 reads CASSLSVARVPSSYEQYF. In nucleotides, the CDR3 is TGTGCCAGCAGTTTATCGGTGGCTCGGGTGCCTAGCTCCTACGAGCAGTACTTC.

Note on this clonotype: Compared with germline, one end of the junction differs, possibly owing to a read error. For the CDR3, the DNA is TGCAGTACTAGACCCCGACTAGCGGGAGGAAGATACCGGGAGCTGTTTTTT. Translated: CSTRPRLAGGRYRELFF. The chain has TRBV20-1 and TRBJ2-2, with TRBD2 matching 13 bases. The length of the CDR3 is 17 residues. The germline gives CDR1 DFQATT, CDR2 SNEGSKA (reference sequence).

The chain combines TRBV7-9 with TRBJ1-2, with 7 positions matching TRBD1. Germline-derived CDR1 and CDR2 are SEHNR and FQNEAQ (reference sequence). The CDR3 runs to 16 residues. The ends lost 5 bases at V and 0 bases at J; junction bases unmatched: 9. The CDR3 protein is CASSEGAGYSNYGYTF. CDR3 coding DNA: TGTGCCAGCAGCGAGGGGGCAGGGTACTCTAACTATGGCTACACCTTC.

This chain links TRBV7-6 with TRBJ2-3; 8 bases are shared with TRBD1. The length of the CDR3 is 15 residues. V shed 4 bases and J 2 bases; nucleotides not matched to a gene: 5. From germline, CDR1 is SGHVS and CDR2 FNYEAQ. CDR3 region: CASSWDRTLTDTQYF. The CDR3 DNA is TGTGCCAGCAGCTGGGACAGGACCCTCACAGATACGCAGTATTTT.

Many counts were recorded for this clonotype. The chain links TRBV4-3 to TRBJ2-5; 9 nucleotides align to TRBD2. Unmatched junction bases numbered 5, after V lost 3 bases and J lost 3 bases. This CDR3 is 15 amino acids long. CDR1 is LGHNA and CDR2 is YSLEER in the germline V gene. CDR3 DNA: TGCGCCAGCAGCCACAGCGGGAGGTCCGAAGAGACCCAGTACTTC. Its translation: CASSHSGRSEETQYF.

J is TRBJ2-1 and V is TRBV7-6; 8 nucleotides align to TRBD2. The CDR3 length is 17 residues. With V trimmed by 2 bases and J by 2 bases, 8 bases remained unmatched. Germline-derived CDR1 and CDR2 are SGHVS and FNYEAQ. CDR3 residues: CASSLNHAGGPYNEQFF. CDR3 in DNA: TGTGCCAGCAGCTTAAATCACGCGGGGGGTCCCTACAATGAGCAGTTCTTC.

This chain joins TRBV29-1 and TRBJ1-1, with D maybe TRBD1 (5 bases). Trimming removed 1 base at V and 3 bases at J, with 9 bases between. Germline V gives CDR1 SQVTM, CDR2 ANQGSEA. The CDR3 has 13 residues. The CDR3 region is CSVEGVGDTEAFF. CDR3 coding DNA: TGCAGCGTTGAAGGGGTGGGGGACACTGAAGCTTTCTTT.

The V gene is TRBV5-1, the J gene TRBJ2-5, with 10 bases aligning to TRBD2. Trimming at V came to 5 bases and at J to 11 bases, leaving 12 bases not matched to a gene. Germline assignment: CDR1 SGHRS and CDR2 YFSETQ. CDR3 length: 14 residues. The CDR3 bases are TGCGCCAGCAGAGCTAGCGGGAGTAGGGGTGAGCAGTACTTC. Amino acid sequence: CASRASGSRGEQYF.

The CDR3 protein is CASSQDRLGANYGYTF. CDR3 bases: TGCGCCAGCAGCCAAGATAGACTGGGAGCTAACTATGGCTACACCTTC. V is TRBV4-3 and J is TRBJ1-2; D unresolved. V was clipped by 0 bases and J by 0 bases, with 11 bases between them. Germline loops: CDR1 LGHNA, CDR2 YSLEER. The CDR3 is 16 amino acids.

This clonotype has more than one count but fewer than ten. The J gene is TRBJ2-7, the V gene TRBV4-1; 8 positions match TRBD2. The junction had 8 bases not matched to a gene; V was cut back by 0 bases and J by 4 bases. The CDR3 is 16 amino acids. In germline, CDR1 is MGHRA, CDR2 YSYEKL. CDR3 DNA: TGCGCCAGCAGCCAAGATTCAGCGGGGGCCTCTTACGAGCAGTACTTC. It specifies CASSQDSAGASYEQYF.

This clonotype was seen repeatedly, ten times or more. This chain connects TRBV12-3 or TRBV12-4 to TRBJ1-2; 8 nucleotides align to TRBD1. The CDR3 has 16 residues. V was pared by 3 bases and J by 6 bases, with 12 bases of the junction left unmatched. The CDR3 region is CASSFLPGQGVDGYTF. The CDR3 nucleotides read TGTGCCAGCAGTTTTCTCCCAGGACAGGGAGTAGATGGCTACACCTTC.

This sequence joins TRBV12-3 or TRBV12-4 and TRBJ1-2; 7 positions match TRBD1. The V gene end was trimmed by 8 bases and the J gene end by 7 bases; junction bases not matched to a gene: 4. The CDR3 has 11 amino acids. The DNA of the CDR3 is TGTGCCAGCCGAGGGGGCCGTGGCTACACCTTC. It specifies CASRGGRGYTF.

This clonotype was observed many times. The rearrangement joins TRBV12-5 to TRBJ2-4, with D unclear. V lost 1 base to trimming and J lost 8 bases, with 9 bases between them. The CDR3 loop spans 13 amino acids. From germline, CDR1 is LGHNT and CDR2 FRNRAP. CDR3 in DNA: TGTGCTAGTGGTTTGGCGGATGGAGACATTCAGTACTTC. As protein: CASGLADGDIQYF.

This rearrangement joins TRBV7-8 to TRBJ1-2; D unresolved. V was pared by 5 bases and J by 1 base, with 11 bases between. The germline V gene encodes CDR1 SGHVS and CDR2 FQNEAQ. The CDR3 extends over 14 amino acids. The CDR3 protein is CASSPRANNYGYTF. CDR3 DNA sequence: TGTGCCAGCAGCCCGAGGGCCAATAACTATGGCTACACCTTC. Together with reference TRBV7-8 and TRBJ1-2, the CDR3 gives the full variable domain: GAGVSQSPRYKVAKRGQDVALRCDPISGHVSLFWYQQALGQGPEFLTYFQNEAQLDKSGLPSDRFFAERPEGSVSTLKIQRTQQEDSAVYLCASSPRANNYGYTFGSGTRLTVV.

The chain links TRBV30 to TRBJ2-3; 11 nucleotides match TRBD2. V dropped 2 bases and J dropped 2; count of bases not matched to a gene: 3. The CDR3 sequence is 15 residues long. CDR1 is GTSNPN and CDR2 is SVGIG in the germline V gene (reference sequence). The CDR3 loop reads CAWSTSGGTTDTQYF. In DNA, the CDR3 is TGTGCCTGGAGTACTAGCGGGGGAACCACAGATACGCAGTATTTT.

This clonotype came up a few times. V usage is TRBV12-3 or TRBV12-4 and J usage is TRBJ2-5; 8 bases are shared with TRBD2. The trim removed 4 bases at V and 4 bases at J, leaving 8 bases unmatched. This CDR3 spans 15 amino acids. CDR3 sequence (DNA): TGTGCCAGCAGTTCTCTAACCGGGACTAGAGAGACCCAGTACTTC. This encodes CASSSLTGTRETQYF.

This chain uses TRBV6-5 with TRBJ1-4; D not certain. The CDR3 runs to 15 residues. The germline V gene has CDR1 MNHEY and CDR2 SVGAGI. Trimming cost V 6 bases and J 0 bases, with 11 bases left between them. CDR3 nucleotide sequence: TGTGCCAGCAGCCGCCTTGCCCCAACTAATGAAAAACTGTTTTTT. Amino acids: CASSRLAPTNEKLFF.

The chain uses TRBV28 and TRBJ1-1, with 8 nucleotides matching TRBD1. Unmatched junction bases numbered 10, after V lost 5 bases and J lost 5 bases. This CDR3 comprises 15 residues. In germline, CDR1 is MDHEN, CDR2 SYDVKM. CDR3 in amino acids: CASSEGQGKGTEAFF. The DNA of the CDR3 is TGTGCCAGCAGTGAAGGACAGGGCAAGGGGACTGAAGCTTTCTTT.